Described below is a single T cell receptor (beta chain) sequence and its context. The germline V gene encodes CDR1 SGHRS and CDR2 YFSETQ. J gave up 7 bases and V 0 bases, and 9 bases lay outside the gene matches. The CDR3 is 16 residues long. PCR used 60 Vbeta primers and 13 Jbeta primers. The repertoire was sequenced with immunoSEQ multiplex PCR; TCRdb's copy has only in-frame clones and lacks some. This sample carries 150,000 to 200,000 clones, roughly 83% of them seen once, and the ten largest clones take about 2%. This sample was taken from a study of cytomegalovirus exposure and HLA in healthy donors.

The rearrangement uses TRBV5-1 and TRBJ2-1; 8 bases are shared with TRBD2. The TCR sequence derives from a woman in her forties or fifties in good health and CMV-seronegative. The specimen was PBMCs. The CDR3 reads CASSLEGLGRVNEQFF. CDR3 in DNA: TGCGCCAGCAGCTTGGAGGGACTAGGTAGAGTTAATGAGCAGTTCTTC.